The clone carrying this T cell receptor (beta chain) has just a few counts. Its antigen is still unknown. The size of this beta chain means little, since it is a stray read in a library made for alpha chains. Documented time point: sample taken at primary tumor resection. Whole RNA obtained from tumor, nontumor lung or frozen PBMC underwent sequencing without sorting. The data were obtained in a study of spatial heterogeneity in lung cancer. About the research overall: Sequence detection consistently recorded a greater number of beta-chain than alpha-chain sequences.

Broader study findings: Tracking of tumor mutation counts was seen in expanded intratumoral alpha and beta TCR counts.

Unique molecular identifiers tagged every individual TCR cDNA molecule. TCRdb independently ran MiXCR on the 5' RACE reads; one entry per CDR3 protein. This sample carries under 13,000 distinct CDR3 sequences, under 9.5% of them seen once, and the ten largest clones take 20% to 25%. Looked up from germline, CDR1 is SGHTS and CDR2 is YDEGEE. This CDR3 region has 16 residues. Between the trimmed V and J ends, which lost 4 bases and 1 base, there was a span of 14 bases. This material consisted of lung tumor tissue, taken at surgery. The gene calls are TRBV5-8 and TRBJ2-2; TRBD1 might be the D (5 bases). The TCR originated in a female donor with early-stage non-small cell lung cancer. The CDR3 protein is CASSRYIGENTGELFF. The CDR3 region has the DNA TGTGCCAGCAGCCGCTATATAGGGGAGAACACCGGGGAGCTGTTTTTT.